This T cell receptor beta chain was identified in a study of CD8+ T cells in alopecia areata. Extraction and reverse transcription of RNA yielded cDNA as the sequencing template. Libraries were prepared by immunoSEQ multiplex PCR; TCRdb keeps only in-frame clonotypes and omits some of them. The data contain around 290,000 clones, about three fifths of them singletons. The CDR3 is 15 amino acids. Germline CDR1 GTSNPN, CDR2 SVGIG (reference sequence). V was clipped by 0 bases and J by 5 bases; unmatched bases: 4. Indicated treatment: oral pan-JAK inhibitor, 5-10 mg twice daily. The rearrangement joins TRBV30 to TRBJ1-6; 7 positions agree with TRBD1. The sample in question was CD4+ T cells sorted from blood, obtained at week 24, from a patient treated with tofacitinib. This TCR derives from a human donor with alopecia areata. The CDR3 coding sequence is TGTGCCTGGAGTGTACCTACAGGGGATAATTCACCCCTCCACTTT. It is translated as CAWSVPTGDNSPLHF.